This T cell receptor beta chain was recorded in a study of PD-L1 blockade in urothelial cancer. Study-level information: About 85% of the roughly 29 patients were men whose urothelial cancer was bladder-origin. After treatment start, blood was analyzed at 3 weeks (second dose) and at 6 weeks. Blood gave a median roughly 140,000 T cells.

This CDR3 comprises 12 residues. V shed 10 bases and J shed 1 base, with 5 bases lying between them. Germline V CDR1 and CDR2: MNHEY, SVGAGI. This clone was seen once. The protocol was immunoSEQ multiplex PCR, while the TCRdb copy is restricted to in-frame clones and leaves out a portion. This table holds over 20,000 clones, about 90% found once. Regarding time point: peripheral blood 6 weeks after treatment start. Source: PBMCs, taken around atezolizumab (anti-PD-L1) treatment. The receptor was isolated from a woman aged 55-70 years with urothelial cancer. This rearrangement joins TRBV6-5 to TRBJ2-6; D is unresolved. The CDR3 DNA reads TGTGCCATCGGGTCTGGGGCCAACGTCCTGACTTTC. Translated, it gives CAIGSGANVLTF.